This passage covers 31 T cell receptor beta chains from one sample sequenced in a study of cytomegalovirus exposure and HLA in healthy donors. PCR involved 60 Vbeta and 13 Jbeta primers. The table came from immunoSEQ multiplex PCR; TCRdb's copy has only in-frame clones and leaves some out. The sample yields roughly 120,000 clones, of which the top ten take up approximately 0.93%. Sequences were obtained from PBMCs. The receptors shown here come from a man aged 18 to 30 in good health and CMV-seronegative.

The chain uses TRBV18 and TRBJ2-7, with 7 bases fitting TRBD1. J gave up 3 bases and V 2 bases, and 7 bases lay outside the gene matches. The CDR3 consists of 15 residues. Germline V gene lookup returns CDR1 KGHSH and CDR2 LQKENI. The CDR3 bases are TGTGCCAGCTCACCAAAAACAGGGGCGTTCTACGAGCAGTACTTC. Its translation is CASSPKTGAFYEQYF.

The chain is built from TRBV2 and TRBJ1-2; D is uncertain. Germline lookup yields CDR1 SNHLY and CDR2 FYNNEI. The V end lost 8 bases, the J end lost 2 bases, and 12 bases lay between the germline ends. The CDR3 runs 13 residues. The CDR3 nucleotides read TGTGCCAGCGTCCGGCAGGAAAACTATGGCTACACCTTC. Protein product: CASVRQENYGYTF.

The chain combines TRBV6-5 with TRBJ1-1; D is possibly TRBD1 (6 bases). The ends were cut back, 4 bases at V and 2 bases at J, with 14 bases in the middle. Germline V gene sequence: CDR1 MNHEY, CDR2 SVGAGI. The CDR3 consists of 15 residues. The CDR3 spells CASSSFFRGNTEAFF. CDR3 bases: TGTGCCAGCAGTTCCTTTTTCAGGGGAAACACTGAAGCTTTCTTT.

This chain connects TRBV9 to TRBJ2-1, with 11 bases lining up with TRBD2. The CDR3 runs to 17 residues. Germline CDR1 SGDLS, CDR2 YYNGEE. The ends lost 4 bases at V and 0 bases at J; junction bases unmatched: 6. CDR3 sequence reads: CASSPGLADLSYNEQFF. The CDR3 DNA reads TGTGCCAGCAGCCCGGGACTAGCGGACCTCTCCTACAATGAGCAGTTCTTC.

This chain joins TRBV5-1 and TRBJ1-1; D perhaps matches TRBD1 (5 bases). The CDR3 sequence is 15 residues long. Trimming pared 4 bases from V and 4 bases from J, leaving 17 bases between. CDR1 and CDR2 from the germline V gene are SGHRS and YFSETQ. CDR3 nucleotides: TGCGCCAGCAGCCCAATCAGGGCGATGGGCACTGAAGCTTTCTTT. It encodes CASSPIRAMGTEAFF.

J is TRBJ1-1 and V is TRBV5-1, with D perhaps matching TRBD1 (6 bases). Germline-derived CDR1 and CDR2 are SGHRS and YFSETQ. The CDR3 totals 14 residues. Trimming left V 0 bases short and J 2 bases short, with 8 bases between. The CDR3, as DNA: TGCGCCAGCAGCTTGGACAGGGATAACACTGAAGCTTTCTTT. It is translated as CASSLDRDNTEAFF.

The V call is TRBV6-1, the J call TRBJ1-5, with D possibly being TRBD1 (5 bases). The CDR3 totals 15 residues. The ends were cut back, 7 bases at V and 5 bases at J, with 18 bases in the middle. Germline V gene lookup returns CDR1 MNHNS and CDR2 SASEGT. The CDR3 here is CASTGPWQGYQPQHF. DNA for the CDR3: TGTGCCAGCACTGGCCCGTGGCAGGGTTATCAGCCCCAGCATTTT.

V is TRBV30 and J is TRBJ2-7, with no clear D. V lost 2 bases and J 2 bases, leaving 16 bases between the germline ends. The CDR3 is 15 amino acids. Germline-derived CDR1 and CDR2 are GTSNPN and SVGIG (reference sequence). The CDR3 here is CAWSPALSRTYEQYF. The CDR3 DNA reads TGTGCCTGGAGTCCGGCTCTATCGAGGACCTACGAGCAGTACTTC.

This chain connects TRBV7-8 to TRBJ2-1, with TRBD2 as a possible D gene (5 bases). The V end was cut by 4 bases, the J end by 2 bases, with 24 bases between. Germline CDR1 reads SGHVS; CDR2 reads FQNEAQ. The CDR3 sequence is 19 residues long. CDR3 residues: CASSSLDGSSLFTYNEQFF. Written as DNA, the CDR3 is TGTGCCAGCAGCTCCCTCGATGGGAGCTCCCTCTTTACCTACAATGAGCAGTTCTTC.

This chain joins TRBV5-1 and TRBJ2-3; a possible D gene is TRBD2 (7 bases). The CDR3 spans 16 residues. Trimming removed 1 base from V and 2 bases from J, with 14 bases in between. The germline V gene has CDR1 SGHRS and CDR2 YFSETQ. This CDR3 is CASSLLGGANTDTQYF. As DNA, the CDR3 is TGCGCCAGCAGCTTGTTGGGGGGGGCCAACACAGATACGCAGTATTTT.

The V and J genes are TRBV5-1 and TRBJ2-7, with D perhaps matching TRBD1 (6 bases). Trimming stripped 0 bases from V and 1 base from J, with 14 bases between. Germline loops: CDR1 SGHRS, CDR2 YFSETQ. This CDR3 spans 16 amino acids. CDR3 nucleotide sequence: TGCGCCAGCAGCTTGGGTACAGGGAGATTTTCCTACGAGCAGTACTTC. Translation gives CASSLGTGRFSYEQYF.

The rearrangement links TRBV5-1 to TRBJ2-7, with a possible D match to TRBD1 (5 bases). Germline lookup yields CDR1 SGHRS and CDR2 YFSETQ. V dropped 4 bases and J dropped 2 bases, with 13 bases sitting between them. The CDR3 is 14 amino acids. CDR3 coding DNA: TGCGCCAGCAGCGACAGTGGGGCCCCCTACGAGCAGTACTTC. This gives the protein CASSDSGAPYEQYF.

The chain employs TRBV5-1 and TRBJ2-3, with 7 bases fitting TRBD2. There are 16 residues in the CDR3. Germline assignment: CDR1 SGHRS and CDR2 YFSETQ. The J segment lost 1 base and the V segment lost 5 bases, leaving 10 bases of the junction unmatched. For the CDR3, the DNA is TGCGCCAGCAGGGTCGAGCGGGGCAGCGGCACAGATACGCAGTATTTT. It encodes CASRVERGSGTDTQYF.

The V and J genes are TRBV5-1 and TRBJ1-3, with 10 bases aligning to TRBD1. The germline V gene encodes CDR1 SGHRS and CDR2 YFSETQ. The CDR3 is made up of 13 amino acids. The ends lost 6 bases at V and 7 bases at J; junction bases unmatched: 4. As DNA, the CDR3 is TGCGCCAGCACCGGGACAGGGGAGAACACCATATATTTT. Translating it yields CASTGTGENTIYF.

CDR3 loop: CASSGGREQYF. The CDR3 nucleotides are TGTGCCAGCAGCGGCGGGAGGGAGCAGTACTTC. The chain joins TRBV7-2 to TRBJ2-7; 8 nucleotides align to TRBD2. CDR3 length: 11 amino acids. V shed 5 bases, J shed 7 bases, and the junction held 1 base outside the gene matches. CDR1 and CDR2 (germline): SGHTA, FQGNSA. The full variable domain, with the rest looked up from reference TRBV7-2 and TRBJ2-7, is GAGVSQSPSNKVTEKGKDVELRCDPISGHTALYWYRQSLGQGLEFLIYFQGNSAPDKSGLPSDRFSAERTGGSVSTLTIQRTQQEDSAVYLCASSGGREQYFGPGTRLTVT.

This chain connects TRBV7-9 to TRBJ2-1, with TRBD2 as a possible D gene (5 bases). The CDR3 length is 14 residues. The V end was cut by 0 bases, the J end by 9 bases, with 12 bases between. Germline V CDR1 and CDR2: SEHNR, FQNEAQ (reference sequence). CDR3 sequence (DNA): TGTGCCAGCAGCTTAGCAGAGGGCCTCATTGAGCAGTTCTTC. As protein: CASSLAEGLIEQFF.

The chain is built from TRBV7-3 and TRBJ1-1; 9 bases match TRBD1. V lost 5 bases, J lost 2 bases, and 3 bases stayed unmatched. This CDR3 region has 14 residues. Germline CDR1 reads SGHTA; CDR2 reads FQGTGA. The CDR3 coding sequence is TGTGCCAGCAGCCCGGGACAGGGCAACACTGAAGCTTTCTTT. It translates to CASSPGQGNTEAFF. The full variable domain, rest sourced from reference TRBV7-3 and TRBJ1-1, is GAGVSQTPSNKVTEKGKYVELRCDPISGHTALYWYRQSLGQGPEFLIYFQGTGAADDSGLPNDRFFAVRPEGSVSTLKIQRTERGDSAVYLCASSPGQGNTEAFFGQGTRLTVV.

The chain combines TRBV10-3 with TRBJ1-2; perhaps TRBD1 as D (5 bases). Trimming removed 4 bases from V and 4 bases from J, with 19 bases in between. This CDR3 region has 16 residues. The V gene's germline CDR1 is ENHRY and CDR2 SYGVKD. CDR3 protein: CAISARQGSSSYGYTF. CDR3 nucleotide sequence: TGTGCCATCAGTGCACGGCAGGGAAGTTCGTCCTATGGCTACACCTTC.

The J gene is TRBJ2-7, the V gene TRBV6-5; 9 bases match TRBD1. After removal of 5 bases from V and 5 bases from J, the junction contained 10 bases not matched to a gene. The CDR3 extends over 15 amino acids. Germline-derived CDR1 and CDR2 are MNHEY and SVGAGI. The CDR3 DNA is TGTGCCAGCAGTATACAGGGGGCGGGATGGCACGAGCAGTACTTC. It translates to CASSIQGAGWHEQYF.

V and J are TRBV10-3 and TRBJ2-6, with D possibly being TRBD1 (6 bases). The CDR3 consists of 18 residues. CDR1 is ENHRY, CDR2 SYGVKD, per germline. Trimming removed 0 bases at V and 0 bases at J, with 12 bases between. The CDR3, as DNA: TGTGCCATCAGTGAGTCAGCCAGGGGCAGCTCTGGGGCCAACGTCCTGACTTTC. Its protein product is CAISESARGSSGANVLTF.

This chain joins TRBV15 and TRBJ2-7; no clear D. The germline V and J ends were trimmed by 0 bases and 9 bases, with 9 bases remaining between them. The CDR3 length is 12 residues. Looked up from germline, CDR1 is LNHNV and CDR2 is YYDKDF (reference sequence). The CDR3 spells CATSRDLRRQYF. DNA for the CDR3: TGTGCCACCAGCAGAGATCTGCGGCGGCAGTACTTC.

This chain connects TRBV2 to TRBJ1-4; weak D call: TRBD1 (6 bases). With 8 bases removed from V and 12 bases from J, the gap between germline ends came to 13 bases. This CDR3 spans 11 amino acids. Looked up from germline, CDR1 is SNHLY and CDR2 is FYNNEI. In DNA form, the CDR3 reads TGTGCCAGCGGCGCAGGGGTCGAACTGTTTTTT. Protein product: CASGAGVELFF.

The chain combines TRBV9 with TRBJ2-5, with no clear D. Looked up from germline, CDR1 is SGDLS and CDR2 is YYNGEE. The V gene lost 4 bases and the J gene lost 1 base, with 2 bases spanning the gap. The CDR3 totals 11 residues. The chain's CDR3 is CASSLQETQYF. The CDR3 nucleotides read TGTGCCAGCAGCCTCCAAGAGACCCAGTACTTC.

The CDR3 loop reads CASRDTDRVYEQYF. The CDR3 bases are TGTGCCAGCAGAGACACCGACAGGGTTTACGAGCAGTACTTC. The genes are TRBV6-1 and TRBJ2-7; 7 positions agree with TRBD1. In germline, CDR1 is MNHNS, CDR2 SASEGT. J was trimmed by 4 bases and V by 6 bases; bases with no gene match: 9. This CDR3 has 14 residues.

The chain recombines TRBV6-1 with TRBJ1-5; D ambiguous. There are 18 residues in the CDR3. The V and J ends lost 2 bases and 0 bases respectively, with 17 bases between them. Germline-derived CDR1 and CDR2 are MNHNS and SASEGT. The CDR3 DNA reads TGTGCCAGCAGTGAAATCGATCCTTCCTATCCTAGCAATCAGCCCCAGCATTTT. Protein sequence: CASSEIDPSYPSNQPQHF.

DNA for the CDR3: TGCGCCAGCAGCCCACATGGGGGGGCTGGGGCCAACGTCCTGACTTTC. This encodes CASSPHGGAGANVLTF. The rearrangement links TRBV5-1 to TRBJ2-6, with 7 bases aligning to TRBD2. The CDR3 is 16 amino acids. With 4 bases clipped from V and 2 bases from J, the junction kept 6 bases outside the gene matches. Germline lookup yields CDR1 SGHRS and CDR2 YFSETQ.

The chain couples TRBV29-1 to TRBJ2-5; 7 positions match TRBD2. The CDR3 contains 13 residues. With 6 bases clipped from V and 4 bases from J, the junction kept 8 bases outside the gene matches. Germline lookup yields CDR1 SQVTM and CDR2 ANQGSEA. Here the CDR3 reads CSVGAGVRETQYF. DNA of the CDR3: TGCAGCGTCGGGGCGGGAGTCAGAGAGACCCAGTACTTC.

The chain recombines TRBV29-1 with TRBJ1-4; D is possibly TRBD1 (6 bases). This CDR3 contains 16 residues. Germline CDR1 is SQVTM and CDR2 is ANQGSEA. Trimming took off 1 base at V and 6 bases at J, with 18 bases between the two ends. Written as DNA, the CDR3 is TGCAGCGTTGAAGTAAGGGGGTGGCAGGCTGATGAAAAACTGTTTTTT. Its translation is CSVEVRGWQADEKLFF.

The gene calls are TRBV18 and TRBJ1-1; the D gene is possibly TRBD1 (5 bases). V was cut by 0 bases and J by 2 bases, with 10 bases left in between. Germline V gene lookup returns CDR1 KGHSH and CDR2 LQKENI. This CDR3 contains 15 residues. CDR3 in amino acids: CASSPPQGANTEAFF. The CDR3 DNA sequence: TGTGCCAGCTCACCACCTCAGGGTGCAAACACTGAAGCTTTCTTT.

DNA for the CDR3: TGTGCCAGCAGCCCTCACGGCGGGACGGCCTACGAGCAGTACTTC. It translates to CASSPHGGTAYEQYF. J is TRBJ2-7 and V is TRBV9; tentatively, D is TRBD2 (6 bases). Deletions cut 4 bases from V and 2 bases from J, with 16 bases between. Looked up from germline, CDR1 is SGDLS and CDR2 is YYNGEE. The CDR3 is 15 residues long.

This chain uses TRBV7-9 with TRBJ2-2; 11 nucleotides match TRBD1. Trimming took 6 bases from V and 6 from J; bases not matched to a gene: 6. Per the germline V gene, CDR1 is SEHNR and CDR2 is FQNEAQ (reference sequence). This CDR3 spans 15 amino acids. This CDR3 reads CASRGQGGVPGELFF. The CDR3 DNA is TGTGCCAGCAGGGGACAGGGGGGCGTCCCCGGGGAGCTGTTTTTT. Full variable domain (outside the CDR3, taken from reference TRBV7-9 and TRBJ2-2): DTGVSQNPRHKITKRGQNVTFRCDPISEHNRLYWYRQTLGQGPEFLTYFQNEAQLEKSRLLSDRFSAERPKGSFSTLEIQRTEQGDSAMYLCASRGQGGVPGELFFGEGSRLTVL.